Shown below are 15 T cell receptor beta chains from a single sample sequenced in a study of blood T cell repertoires in COVID-19. This table comes from immunoSEQ multiplex PCR, and its TCRdb copy is limited to in-frame clones, with some not included. The sample has about 390,000 clones, approximately 87% seen once. Sample: PBMCs or T cells enriched from blood (not recorded which). These receptor sequences come from a woman aged 45 to 65 who had recovered from COVID-19.

This sequence joins TRBV19 and TRBJ1-6; D may be TRBD1 (6 bases). There are 16 residues in the CDR3. V was clipped by 5 bases and J by 8 bases, with 19 bases between them. Germline V gene data show CDR1 as LNHDA and CDR2 as SQIVND (reference sequence). The CDR3 DNA sequence: TGTGCCAGTAGTCCTCTGGCCCGGGGGGCTTATTCACCCCTCCACTTT. Protein product: CASSPLARGAYSPLHF.

CDR3 coding DNA: TGTGCCAGCAGCCTAGTTGGACAGCTGATAAGCTCCTATAATTCACCCCTCCACTTT. Its protein product is CASSLVGQLISSYNSPLHF. This sequence joins TRBV7-9 and TRBJ1-6, with D perhaps TRBD1 (6 bases). Germline V gene lookup returns CDR1 SEHNR and CDR2 FQNEAQ (reference sequence). V shed 5 bases and J shed 0 bases, with 20 bases lying between them. This CDR3 contains 19 residues.

The V gene is TRBV28, the J gene TRBJ1-4, with unresolved D. The length of the CDR3 is 12 residues. The germline CDR1 and CDR2 sequences are MDHEN and SYDVKM. V lost 8 bases and J lost 0, with 4 bases in between. The CDR3 spells CASSATNEKLFF. Written as DNA, the CDR3 is TGTGCCAGCTCAGCAACTAATGAAAAACTGTTTTTT.

Only one count was recorded for this clone. This CDR3 is also generated by other DNA sequences in the sample. CDR3 residues: CASSPGGNQPQHF. The CDR3 DNA sequence: TGTGCCAGCAGTCCAGGGGGTAACCAGCCCCAGCATTTT. The gene calls are TRBV6-5 and TRBJ1-5, with TRBD1 identical over 7 bases. V lost 5 bases to trimming and J lost 7 bases; unmatched junction nucleotides: 5. The CDR3 is 13 residues long. Germline values: CDR1 MNHEY, CDR2 SVGAGI.

This chain links TRBV6-2 or TRBV6-3 with TRBJ2-5, with 12 bases that match TRBD2. The CDR3 is 15 amino acids. Losses at the gene ends were 2 bases for V and 7 bases for J; bases not matched to a gene: 5. CDR1 is MNHEY, CDR2 SVGEGT, per germline. The DNA of the CDR3 is TGTGCCAGCAGTTACGGGACTAGCGGGCAGGCGACCCAGTACTTC. It encodes CASSYGTSGQATQYF.

This clone showed up just once. The gene calls are TRBV7-2 and TRBJ2-1; a possible D gene is TRBD1 (5 bases). This CDR3 contains 16 residues. The V end was cut by 3 bases, the J end by 0 bases, with 12 bases between. Germline-derived CDR1 and CDR2 are SGHTA and FQGNSA. CDR3 loop: CASSFPDRFSYNEQFF. In nucleotides, the CDR3 is TGTGCCAGCAGCTTTCCAGACAGATTCTCCTACAATGAGCAGTTCTTC.

The chain uses TRBV28 and TRBJ1-1; D might be TRBD1 (5 bases). V shed 7 bases and J shed 2 bases, with 17 bases lying between them. This CDR3 is 15 amino acids long. The germline V gene encodes CDR1 MDHEN and CDR2 SYDVKM. CDR3 sequence (DNA): TGTGCCAGCACCCAACGACAGATATTAAACACTGAAGCTTTCTTT. Amino acid sequence: CASTQRQILNTEAFF.

The chain has TRBV28 and TRBJ2-1; a possible D gene is TRBD2 (7 bases). The germline V gene has CDR1 MDHEN and CDR2 SYDVKM. V was shortened by 6 bases and J by 3 bases, with 18 bases between the two germline ends. This CDR3 is built from 16 residues. The chain's CDR3 is CASRNYAGGLYNEQFF. CDR3 DNA: TGTGCCAGCAGGAACTACGCCGGGGGGCTCTACAATGAGCAGTTCTTC. Full variable domain (remainder filled in from reference TRBV28 and TRBJ2-1): DVKVTQSSRYLVKRTGEKVFLECVQDMDHENMFWYRQDPGLGLRLIYFSYDVKMKEKGDIPEGYSVSREKKERFSLILESASTNQTSMYLCASRNYAGGLYNEQFFGPGTRLTVL.

This chain links TRBV5-1 with TRBJ1-3; perhaps TRBD1 as D (6 bases). Germline CDR1 is SGHRS and CDR2 is YFSETQ. V was clipped by 4 bases and J by 1 base, with 12 bases between them. This CDR3 is built from 15 residues. For the CDR3, the DNA is TGCGCCAGCAGCCGCCGCAGGGGATCTGGAAACACCATATATTTT. This encodes CASSRRRGSGNTIYF.

This clone was recorded a few times. The chain has TRBV28 and TRBJ1-2; 8 bases are a match to TRBD1. Germline trimming cut 5 bases from V and 0 bases from J; bases unmatched to any gene: 2. Germline V gene sequence: CDR1 MDHEN, CDR2 SYDVKM. The CDR3 is 14 residues long. The CDR3 DNA sequence: TGTGCCAGCAGTCAGGGGGCATCTAACTATGGCTACACCTTC. As protein: CASSQGASNYGYTF.

The CDR3 protein is CATHRDRAAVAKNIQYF. The DNA of the CDR3 is TGTGCCACCCACCGGGACAGGGCCGCGGTAGCCAAAAACATTCAGTACTTC. The rearrangement joins TRBV28 to TRBJ2-4, with 9 bases fitting TRBD1. J gave up 0 bases and V 10 bases, and 13 bases lay outside the gene matches. From germline, CDR1 is MDHEN and CDR2 SYDVKM. The CDR3 has 17 amino acids.

V usage is TRBV28 and J usage is TRBJ1-2; D uncertain. The ends were cut back, 5 bases at V and 5 bases at J, with 9 bases in the middle. The CDR3 covers 12 residues. The germline V gene has CDR1 MDHEN and CDR2 SYDVKM. In DNA, the CDR3 is TGTGCCAGCAGTCGCGAGTTATATGGCTACACCTTC. Its protein is CASSRELYGYTF.

The chain carries TRBV7-2 and TRBJ2-1; perhaps TRBD2 as D (5 bases). CDR3 length equals 15 residues. Germline V lookup: CDR1 SGHTA, CDR2 FQGNSA. V was pared by 3 bases and J by 10 bases, with 19 bases between. The CDR3 DNA is TGTGCCAGCAGCTTCTCGCGGGTAGGTTCGGAAGAGCAGTTCTTC. Amino acids: CASSFSRVGSEEQFF. Full variable domain (remainder filled in from reference TRBV7-2 and TRBJ2-1): GAGVSQSPSNKVTEKGKDVELRCDPISGHTALYWYRQSLGQGLEFLIYFQGNSAPDKSGLPSDRFSAERTGGSVSTLTIQRTQQEDSAVYLCASSFSRVGSEEQFFGPGTRLTVL.

The chain couples TRBV18 to TRBJ2-7; 7 bases agree with TRBD1. J was trimmed by 2 bases and V by 3 bases; bases with no gene match: 1. The length of the CDR3 is 13 residues. Germline values: CDR1 KGHSH, CDR2 LQKENI. The CDR3 DNA is TGTGCCAGCTCACCGGGGACAGCCTACGAGCAGTACTTC. Translated, it gives CASSPGTAYEQYF.

The V call is TRBV10-1, the J call TRBJ2-1, with 8 bases that match TRBD1. The V gene end was trimmed by 7 bases and the J gene end by 0 bases; junction bases not matched to a gene: 20. This CDR3 has 20 residues. Germline V gene data show CDR1 as WNHNN and CDR2 as SYGVQD (reference sequence). Written as DNA, the CDR3 is TGCGCCAGCACCTTTACCGGGACAGGTATTAACTGCAGCTCCTACAATGAGCAGTTCTTC. Its protein product is CASTFTGTGINCSSYNEQFF.